The present TCR beta chain was sequenced within a study of T cells in Graves' hyperthyroidism and ophthalmopathy. Study outcomes and limitations: Prediction of ophthalmopathy progression came a median around 6 months pre-onset.

As for this clonotype: What it binds is unknown.

TCR beta CDR3 sequences were amplified from RNA transcripts. The HTBI primer set was used in a first-round RT-PCR of the TCR CDR3. Each CDR3 protein is one row after TCRdb ran MiXCR on the multiplex PCR reads. This table has 600,000 to 700,000 distinct CDR3 sequences, approximately 42% appearing once. Trimming removed 0 bases from V and 4 bases from J, with 12 bases in between. This CDR3 comprises 14 residues. CDR1 is GTSNPN, CDR2 SVGIG, per germline (reference sequence). The sequence was collected from an adult man with Graves' disease, either hyperthyroidism or ophthalmopathy (not recorded which). Sequences were obtained from peripheral blood or thyroid tissue (not recorded which). This chain joins TRBV30 and TRBJ1-2; no firm D call. The CDR3 here is CAWSVTPSFYGYTF. CDR3 DNA: TGTGCCTGGAGTGTGACCCCCTCTTTCTATGGCTACACCTTC.